This TCR beta chain appears in the sequencing data of a study of T-cell reconstitution after alpha-beta-depleted transplantation in children. The germline gives CDR1 MDHEN, CDR2 SYDVKM. With 5 bases removed from V and 0 bases from J, the gap between germline ends came to 14 bases. The CDR3 consists of 15 residues. The library targeted TCRbeta and was prepared with unique molecular identifiers. Each CDR3 protein gets one entry after TCRdb re-called the PCR reads with MiXCR. Seen here are about 490,000 distinct CDR3 sequences, about 10% observed once, and the top ten hold just over 2%. This clonotype showed up many times.

The clonotype comes from a child under 10 years old with inherited bone marrow failure, due to receive a stem cell transplant. J is TRBJ2-7 and V is TRBV28; a weak D match, TRBD2 (6 bases). Sequences were derived from PBMCs, sampled before TCRalphabeta/CD19-depleted stem cell transplant. The CDR3: CASSRPGLASYEQYF. The CDR3, as DNA: TGTGCCAGCAGTCGTCCGGGACTGGCCTCCTACGAGCAGTACTTC. Based on the CDR3 plus reference TRBV28 and TRBJ2-7, the full variable domain is DVKVTQSSRYLVKRTGEKVFLECVQDMDHENMFWYRQDPGLGLRLIYFSYDVKMKEKGDIPEGYSVSREKKERFSLILESASTNQTSMYLCASSRPGLASYEQYFGPGTRLTVT.